The T cell receptor (beta chain) described here comes from a study of blood T cell repertoires in COVID-19. CDR3 length: 13 residues. CDR1 SGDLS and CDR2 YYNGEE come from the germline V gene. V lost 0 bases and J lost 14; bases outside the gene matches: 8. Profiled with immunoSEQ multiplex PCR; TCRdb holds only in-frame clones, not every one. The sample has 200,000 to 300,000 clones, around 90% seen once. Source material: peripheral blood. This sequence joins TRBV9 and TRBJ2-1; 7 bases fit TRBD1. The sequence came from a human donor in a cohort sampled during active COVID-19. This CDR3 reads CASSVEGAFPKFF. The CDR3 DNA is TGTGCCAGCAGCGTAGAGGGGGCGTTCCCAAAGTTCTTC. Full variable domain (remainder filled in from reference TRBV9 and TRBJ2-1): DSGVTQTPKHLITATGQRVTLRCSPRSGDLSVYWYQQSLDQGLQFLIQYYNGEERAKGNILERFSAQQFPDLHSELNLSSLELGDSALYFCASSVEGAFPKFFGPGTRLTVL.